These T cell receptor beta chains were read from a single sample in a study of cytomegalovirus exposure and HLA in healthy donors. Method: immunoSEQ multiplex PCR; TCRdb's copy keeps in-frame clones and lacks some. The profile shows about 160,000 clones, approximately 75% of them singletons. Material for sequencing was PBMCs. The receptors derive from a woman aged 18 to 35 in good health and CMV-seronegative. Both conserved end residues are part of each CDR3. The order of the fields is D gene, V gene, J gene, clone size, CDR3 protein. A D gene is named only where the DNA matches it firmly. Size is stated for part of the rows, as once, few or many counts, or as a class when the clone is expanded.

TRBD1	TRBV27	TRBJ2-5	few	CASSHLPPPDRVRETQYF
TRBD1	TRBV28	TRBJ2-7	.	CASSLPGTGAYEQYF
TRBD1	TRBV5-6	TRBJ2-7	.	CASSSLTGGRFVVEQYF
.	TRBV9	TRBJ1-2	.	CASSARYGDGYTF
TRBD1	TRBV6-1	TRBJ2-3	few	CASSAGQGAWGTDTQYF
.	TRBV5-4	TRBJ2-7	.	CASSFDPGYEQYF
TRBD2	TRBV9	TRBJ2-7	.	CASSPGSSGRYEQYF
.	TRBV25-1	TRBJ1-1	few	CAPTRQGLFRKGAFF
.	TRBV7-8	TRBJ1-1	.	CASSFRQATRAFF
TRBD2	TRBV27	TRBJ2-4	.	CASSPLGEGIQYF
TRBD1	TRBV27	TRBJ2-7	.	CASSRANFGQGRVGEQYF
.	TRBV5-1	TRBJ2-5	.	CASSLDSGETQYF
TRBD2	TRBV27	TRBJ2-7	.	CASSRLAGGRYEQYF
.	TRBV9	TRBJ1-1	.	CASSVATVNTEAFF
.	TRBV5-8	TRBJ1-2	.	CASSLDQEVYGYTF
.	TRBV6-1	TRBJ2-1	.	CASPDSSYNEQFF
TRBD1	TRBV6-6	TRBJ1-5	few	CASTYAGTAQHF
TRBD1	TRBV5-1	TRBJ1-5	.	CASSVGQGLGQPQHF
.	TRBV5-1	TRBJ1-2	.	CASRNLQGVDYGYTF
TRBD2	TRBV5-1	TRBJ2-5	.	CASSGGDGQETQYF
TRBD1	TRBV6-5	TRBJ1-1	once	CASSYRGGGTEAFF
TRBD1	TRBV27	TRBJ2-7	.	CASSPQGQGLQQYF
TRBD1	TRBV7-3	TRBJ2-7	few	CASSPRQGEQYF
.	TRBV19	TRBJ1-1	once	CASSWGHHMNTEAFF
.	TRBV2	TRBJ2-7	.	CASRMDTSYEQYF
.	TRBV6-5	TRBJ1-6	.	CASSYSPGLDSPLHF
TRBD1	TRBV6-1	TRBJ1-6	once	CASRRTGAVSPLHF
.	TRBV6-1	TRBJ2-7	.	CASSPFGDYEQYF
TRBD2	TRBV4-1	TRBJ2-1	.	CASSQGPLPSGRAPLNEQFF
TRBD2	TRBV28	TRBJ2-5	.	CASSPRFQRRQAGQETQYF
.	TRBV9	TRBJ2-1	.	CASSTGTRVYNEQFF
.	TRBV5-1	TRBJ1-1	.	CASTVPSGRDEAFF
.	TRBV5-6	TRBJ2-5	.	CASSFLTDQETQYF
.	TRBV6-5	TRBJ1-2	.	CASSYRNRMTDGYTF
.	TRBV9	TRBJ1-2	.	CASSVAEANYGYTF
.	TRBV6-1	TRBJ2-7	.	CASSAERAYEQYF
.	TRBV21-1	TRBJ1-6	.	CASSNGAGAEGSYNSPLHF
TRBD1	TRBV4-1	TRBJ1-2	.	CASSQLTRQGADRGYTF
TRBD2	TRBV4-2	TRBJ2-3	.	CASRQQGGFGTSGSDTQYF
.	TRBV7-9	TRBJ2-5	.	CASSLGQGTEETQYF
.	TRBV5-1	TRBJ2-5	.	CASSLESGSQETQYF
TRBD1	TRBV6-5	TRBJ2-7	medium-sized	CASSFLGQGFTYEQYF
TRBD1	TRBV5-4	TRBJ1-4	.	CASSPTINRGGTEKLFF
.	TRBV10-1	TRBJ1-3	.	CASSRESSGNTIYF
.	TRBV19	TRBJ1-4	.	CASSSGSPGEKLFF
.	TRBV19	TRBJ2-5	.	CASRGGVGETQYF
.	TRBV5-1	.	.	CASSPQDSSEQYF
.	TRBV14	TRBJ2-7	.	CASSYHREGYEQHF
.	TRBV15	TRBJ2-5	.	CATSRVGGWETQYF
.	TRBV7-3	TRBJ1-1	.	CASGGVNTEAFF
.	TRBV27	TRBJ2-2	.	CASSPLGGASDTGELFF
.	TRBV7-2	TRBJ2-1	.	CASSGRRGRERDRFEQFF
TRBD2	TRBV19	TRBJ2-7	few	CASTKGLAASYEQYF
.	TRBV5-1	TRBJ2-7	.	CASSGPYEQYF
.	TRBV7-6	TRBJ1-2	once	CASSSLPGTLYGYTF
.	TRBV14	TRBJ2-1	.	CASSLKGYSNEQFF
.	TRBV27	TRBJ2-2	.	CASQPAPGTNTGELFF